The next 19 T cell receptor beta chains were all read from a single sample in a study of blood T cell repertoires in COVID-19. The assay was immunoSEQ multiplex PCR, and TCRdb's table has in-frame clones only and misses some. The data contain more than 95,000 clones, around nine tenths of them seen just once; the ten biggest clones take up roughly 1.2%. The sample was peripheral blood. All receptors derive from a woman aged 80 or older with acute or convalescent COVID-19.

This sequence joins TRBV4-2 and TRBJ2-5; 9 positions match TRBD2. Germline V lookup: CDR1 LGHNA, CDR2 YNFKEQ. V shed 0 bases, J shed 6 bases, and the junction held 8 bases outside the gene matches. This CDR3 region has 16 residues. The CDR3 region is CASSQDLAGGRKTQYF. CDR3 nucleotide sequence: TGTGCCAGCAGCCAAGATCTTGCGGGGGGGCGAAAGACCCAGTACTTC.

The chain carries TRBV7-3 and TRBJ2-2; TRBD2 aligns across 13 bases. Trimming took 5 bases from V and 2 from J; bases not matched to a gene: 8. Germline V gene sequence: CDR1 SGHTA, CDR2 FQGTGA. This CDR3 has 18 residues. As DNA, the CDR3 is TGTGCCAGCAGCACGACTAGCGGGGGGCCCAGAAACACCGGGGAGCTGTTTTTT. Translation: CASSTTSGGPRNTGELFF.

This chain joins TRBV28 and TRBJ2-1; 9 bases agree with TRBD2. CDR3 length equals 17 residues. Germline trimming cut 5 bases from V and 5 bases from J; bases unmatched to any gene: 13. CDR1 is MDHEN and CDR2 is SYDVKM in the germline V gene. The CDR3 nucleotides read TGTGCCAGCAGTCCGCACATTCGACTAGCGGACAACAATGAGCAGTTCTTC. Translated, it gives CASSPHIRLADNNEQFF.

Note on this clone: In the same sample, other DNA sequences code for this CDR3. The CDR3 bases are TGTGCCAGCAGCTTATCTTCGGGTGAGACCCAGTACTTC. It yields the protein CASSLSSGETQYF. The V and J genes are TRBV7-3 and TRBJ2-5; D is ambiguous. CDR3 length: 13 residues. Trimming cost V 2 bases and J 5 bases, with 9 bases left between them. Germline V CDR1 and CDR2: SGHTA, FQGTGA.

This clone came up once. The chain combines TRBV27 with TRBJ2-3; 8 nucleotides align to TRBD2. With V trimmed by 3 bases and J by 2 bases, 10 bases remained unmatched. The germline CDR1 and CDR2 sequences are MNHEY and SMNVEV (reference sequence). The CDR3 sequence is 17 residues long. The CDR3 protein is CASSFPRGSGATDTQYF. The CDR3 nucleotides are TGTGCCAGCAGTTTCCCTCGGGGTAGCGGGGCCACAGATACGCAGTATTTT.

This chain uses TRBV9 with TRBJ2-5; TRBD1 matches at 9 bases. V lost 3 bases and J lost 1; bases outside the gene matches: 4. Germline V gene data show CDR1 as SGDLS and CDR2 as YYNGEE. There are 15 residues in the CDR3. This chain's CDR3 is CASSDNRGLQETQYF. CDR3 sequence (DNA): TGTGCCAGCAGCGATAACAGGGGGCTCCAAGAGACCCAGTACTTC.

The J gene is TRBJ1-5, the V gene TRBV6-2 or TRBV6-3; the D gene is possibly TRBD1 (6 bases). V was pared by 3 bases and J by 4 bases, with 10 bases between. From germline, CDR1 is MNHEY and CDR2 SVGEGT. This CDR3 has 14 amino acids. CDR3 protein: CASSYNGQNQPQHF. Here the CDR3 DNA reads TGTGCCAGCAGTTATAATGGACAGAATCAGCCCCAGCATTTT.

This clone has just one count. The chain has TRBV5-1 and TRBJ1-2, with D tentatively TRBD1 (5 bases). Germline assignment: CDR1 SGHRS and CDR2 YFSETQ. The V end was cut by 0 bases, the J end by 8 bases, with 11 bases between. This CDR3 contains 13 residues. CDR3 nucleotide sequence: TGCGCCAGCAGCTTGGCGGGGGTAAACGGCTACACCTTC. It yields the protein CASSLAGVNGYTF.

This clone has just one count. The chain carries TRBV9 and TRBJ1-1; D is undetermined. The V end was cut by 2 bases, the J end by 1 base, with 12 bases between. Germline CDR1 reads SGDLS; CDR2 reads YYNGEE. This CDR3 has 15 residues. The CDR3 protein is CASSVSPYKNTEAFF. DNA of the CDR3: TGTGCCAGCAGCGTCTCTCCTTACAAGAACACTGAAGCTTTCTTT.

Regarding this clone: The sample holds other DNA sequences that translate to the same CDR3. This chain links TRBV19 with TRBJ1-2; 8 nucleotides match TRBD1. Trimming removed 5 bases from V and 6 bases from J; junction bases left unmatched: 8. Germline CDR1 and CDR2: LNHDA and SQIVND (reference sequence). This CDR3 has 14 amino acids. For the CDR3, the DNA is TGTGCCAGTAGTTACGACAGGGGAGGAAATGGCTACACCTTC. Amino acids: CASSYDRGGNGYTF.

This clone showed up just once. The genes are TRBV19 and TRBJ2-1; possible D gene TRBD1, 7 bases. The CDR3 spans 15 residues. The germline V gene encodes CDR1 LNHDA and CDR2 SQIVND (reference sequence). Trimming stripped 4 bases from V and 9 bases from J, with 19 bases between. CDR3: CASSTPGGIISEQFF. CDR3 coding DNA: TGTGCCAGTAGTACCCCAGGGGGGATAATAAGTGAGCAGTTCTTC.

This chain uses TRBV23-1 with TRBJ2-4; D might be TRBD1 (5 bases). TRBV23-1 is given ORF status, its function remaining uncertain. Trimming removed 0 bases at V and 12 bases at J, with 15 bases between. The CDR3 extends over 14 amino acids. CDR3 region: CASSQSRPGKCQYF. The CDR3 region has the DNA TGCGCCAGCAGTCAATCTAGACCAGGGAAGTGTCAGTACTTC.

CDR3 coding DNA: TGCAGCGTTTACAATAACTATGGCTACACCTTC. Its protein is CSVYNNYGYTF. The chain uses TRBV29-1 and TRBJ1-2; D is unclear. The V end was cut by 5 bases, the J end by 1 base, with 5 bases between. The length of the CDR3 is 11 residues. Per the germline V gene, CDR1 is SQVTM and CDR2 is ANQGSEA.

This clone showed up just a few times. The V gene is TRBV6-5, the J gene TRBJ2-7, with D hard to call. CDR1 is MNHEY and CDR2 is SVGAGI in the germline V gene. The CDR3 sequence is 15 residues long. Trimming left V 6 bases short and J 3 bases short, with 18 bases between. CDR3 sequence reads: CASRATDLGGYEQYF. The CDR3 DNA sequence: TGTGCCAGCAGAGCAACCGACTTAGGCGGCTACGAGCAGTACTTC.

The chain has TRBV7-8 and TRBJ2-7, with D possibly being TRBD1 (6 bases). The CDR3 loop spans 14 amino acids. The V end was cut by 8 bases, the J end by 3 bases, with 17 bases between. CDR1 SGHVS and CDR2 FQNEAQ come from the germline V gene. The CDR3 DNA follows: TGTGCCAGCGGGGGCACTTGGGATCTCTACGAGCAGTACTTC. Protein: CASGGTWDLYEQYF.

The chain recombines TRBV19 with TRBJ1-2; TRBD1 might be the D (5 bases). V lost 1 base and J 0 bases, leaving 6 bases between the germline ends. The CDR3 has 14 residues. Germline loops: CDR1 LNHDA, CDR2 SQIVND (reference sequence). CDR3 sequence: CASSIATANYGYTF. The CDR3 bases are TGTGCCAGTAGTATAGCGACAGCTAACTATGGCTACACCTTC.

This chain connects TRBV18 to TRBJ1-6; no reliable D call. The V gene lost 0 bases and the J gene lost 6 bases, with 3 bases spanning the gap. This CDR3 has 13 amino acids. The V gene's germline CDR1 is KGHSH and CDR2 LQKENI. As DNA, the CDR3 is TGTGCCAGCTCACCACCTATTAATTCACCCCTCCACTTT. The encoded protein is CASSPPINSPLHF.

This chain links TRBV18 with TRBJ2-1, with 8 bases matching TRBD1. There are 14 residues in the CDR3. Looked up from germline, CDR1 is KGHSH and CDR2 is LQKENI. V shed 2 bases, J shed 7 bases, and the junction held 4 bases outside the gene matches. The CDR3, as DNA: TGTGCCAGCTCACCAAGGCAGGGGGCAAATGAGCAGTTCTTC. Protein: CASSPRQGANEQFF.

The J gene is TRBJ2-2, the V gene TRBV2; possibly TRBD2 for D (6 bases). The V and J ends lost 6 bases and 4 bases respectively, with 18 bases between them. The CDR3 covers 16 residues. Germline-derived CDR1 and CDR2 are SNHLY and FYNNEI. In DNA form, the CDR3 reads TGTGCCAGCAGCCAAGAAATGGGGGGACGCACCGGGGAGCTGTTTTTT. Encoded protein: CASSQEMGGRTGELFF.